The TCR beta chain under discussion was sequenced for a study of blood T cell repertoires in COVID-19. Overall study context: Whether acute or convalescent, the COVID-19 samples came from the United States, Italy and Spain. Sample material is recorded as cDNA or gDNA derived from T cells, B-cell-depleted T cells, or PBMCs.

Original processing methods: Reference gene primer amplification gave estimated nucleated cell counts. Profiling relied on immunoSEQ multiplex PCR, and the TCRdb table lists in-frame clones only, not all of them. V, J and clone size reflect that table, while D and trimming were determined from the DNA. This sample yields 100,000 or so clones, of which roughly 76% are seen a single time; more than 9% belongs to the top ten. Trimming left V 1 base short and J 2 bases short, with 9 bases between. The V gene's germline CDR1 is MNHEY and CDR2 SVGEGT. This CDR3 is 14 amino acids long. The chain joins TRBV6-2 or TRBV6-3 to TRBJ2-7; D is uncertain. Source material: peripheral blood. This clonotype originated in a human donor in a cohort sampled during active COVID-19. The CDR3 is CASSYWASAYEQYF. The CDR3 DNA follows: TGTGCCAGCAGTTACTGGGCCTCTGCCTACGAGCAGTACTTC.